These T cell receptor beta chains were read from a single sample in a study of persistence of HIV-infected CD4 T cells. This table comes from immunoSEQ multiplex PCR, and its TCRdb copy is limited to in-frame clones, with some not included. This table holds about 36,000 clones, more than 75% found once. Antigens of these TCRs are unknown. The specimen comprised cultured CD4+ T cells from PBMCs, sampled from a patient who received antiretroviral therapy. These TCRs come from an adult with HIV. The donor label of this sample is uncertain. The CDR3 runs from the conserved cysteine through the conserved F or W. The D gene is left open where the match is weak. The listing skips clone size in some rows; elsewhere it reads once, few, many or a size class.

V: TRBV10-3; size: NA; J: TRBJ2-7; D: NA; DNA: TGTGCCATCAGTGATTTCAGCTACGAGCAGTACTTC; CDR3: CAISDFSYEQYF
V: TRBV7-9; size: NA; J: TRBJ1-4; D: NA; DNA: TGTGCCAGCAGCTTAGGACGAGGGGAGAATGCAGAAAAACTGTTTTTT; CDR3: CASSLGRGENAEKLFF
V: TRBV2; size: NA; J: TRBJ2-7; D: NA; DNA: TGTGCCAGCAGTGTCACAGGGAACGAGCAGTACTTC; CDR3: CASSVTGNEQYF
V: TRBV7-9; size: NA; J: TRBJ2-4; D: NA; DNA: TGTGCCAGCAGCATAGGACTGACCAAAAACATTCAGTACTTC; CDR3: CASSIGLTKNIQYF
V: TRBV30; size: NA; J: TRBJ2-6; D: NA; DNA: TGTGCCTGGAGTGTCTGGGAGGCCGGGGCCAACGTCCTGACTTTC; CDR3: CAWSVWEAGANVLTF
V: TRBV3-1/TRBV3-2; size: NA; J: TRBJ2-1; D: NA; DNA: TGTGCCAGCAGCCAAGACGGCTCCTACAATGAGCAGTTCTTC; CDR3: CASSQDGSYNEQFF
V: TRBV27; size: once; J: TRBJ2-7; D: NA; DNA: TGTGCCAGCAGTTTCCAGGGAATGTACTACGAGCAGTACTTC; CDR3: CASSFQGMYYEQYF
V: TRBV19; size: NA; J: TRBJ2-3; D: NA; DNA: TGTGCCAGTAGTAGCCGCAGGGCCCTCACAGATACGCAGTATTTT; CDR3: CASSSRRALTDTQYF
V: TRBV3-1/TRBV3-2; size: NA; J: TRBJ2-3; D: TRBD2; DNA: TGTGCCAGCAGCCGTCATAGCGGGGGGGCATTGGATACGCAGTATTTT; CDR3: CASSRHSGGALDTQYF
V: TRBV11-1; size: few; J: TRBJ2-7; D: NA; DNA: TGTGCCAGCAGCTCCAGGGGCCACGAGCAGTACTTC; CDR3: CASSSRGHEQYF
V: TRBV19; size: NA; J: TRBJ2-5; D: TRBD2; DNA: TGTGCCAGTAGTATGAGCGGGGGGGCCAGTCTTGGGACCCAGTACTTC; CDR3: CASSMSGGASLGTQYF
V: TRBV5-3; size: NA; J: TRBJ2-2; D: TRBD2; DNA: TGTGCCAGAAGCTTGCCCGTTGGGACTAGCGGGGGGGCCGGCACCGGGGAGCTGTTTTTT; CDR3: CARSLPVGTSGGAGTGELFF
V: TRBV4-2; size: NA; J: TRBJ2-2; D: TRBD2; DNA: TGTGCCAGCAGCGGACGGGGGGGCCCCGGGGAGCTGTTTTTT; CDR3: CASSGRGGPGELFF
V: TRBV18; size: NA; J: TRBJ2-1; D: TRBD2; DNA: TGTGCCAGCTCATCAAAGACTAGCGGGGGGGGTAGCTCCTACAATGAGCAGTTCTTC; CDR3: CASSSKTSGGGSSYNEQFF
V: TRBV6-7; size: NA; J: TRBJ2-7; D: NA; DNA: TGTGCCAGCAGTTATGATTTGGGCAGATTCTACGAGCAGTACTTC; CDR3: CASSYDLGRFYEQYF
V: TRBV6-5; size: few; J: TRBJ1-2; D: TRBD1; DNA: TGTGCCAGCAGACAGAGGGACAGGGGGAATGGCTACACCTTC; CDR3: CASRQRDRGNGYTF
V: TRBV6-2/TRBV6-3; size: NA; J: TRBJ2-3; D: NA; DNA: TGTGCCAGCAGTTACGGGAAGAGACAGGGCACAGATACGCAGTATTTT; CDR3: CASSYGKRQGTDTQYF
V: TRBV5-1; size: NA; J: TRBJ2-2; D: NA; DNA: TGCGCCAGCAGTTCTAAATCCAGGGCCCCCGGGGAGCTGTTTTTT; CDR3: CASSSKSRAPGELFF
V: TRBV3-1/TRBV3-2; size: NA; J: TRBJ2-7; D: NA; DNA: TGTGCCAGCAGCCAGAAAACCGTATCCTACGAGCAGTACTTC; CDR3: CASSQKTVSYEQYF
V: TRBV18; size: NA; J: TRBJ1-6; D: NA; DNA: TGTGCCAGCTCACCACCGTCAGGCTCCTATAATTCACCCCTCCACTTT; CDR3: CASSPPSGSYNSPLHF
V: TRBV3-1/TRBV3-2; size: NA; J: TRBJ1-5; D: NA; DNA: TGTGCCAGCAGCCAAGCACGGGGAAGCAATCAGCCCCAGCATTTT; CDR3: CASSQARGSNQPQHF
V: TRBV28; size: NA; J: TRBJ2-4; D: NA; DNA: TGTGCCAGCAGTTCAACCGGGACTCCGACCGCCAAAAACATTCAGTACTTC; CDR3: CASSSTGTPTAKNIQYF
V: TRBV2; size: NA; J: TRBJ2-1; D: TRBD2; DNA: TGTGCCAGCAGGTTTAGCGGGGGGGCCGCCTATGAGCAGTTCTTC; CDR3: CASRFSGGAAYEQFF
V: TRBV7-3; size: medium-sized; J: TRBJ2-2; D: NA; DNA: TGTGCCAGCAGCGAGCGAGGAATAAGTAGCACCGGGGAGCTGTTTTTT; CDR3: CASSERGISSTGELFF
V: TRBV29-1; size: NA; J: TRBJ2-3; D: NA; DNA: TGCAGCGTTGAGGGGGAAGAGGTAGATACGCAGTATTTT; CDR3: CSVEGEEVDTQYF
V: TRBV6-1; size: NA; J: TRBJ1-2; D: NA; DNA: TGTGCCAGCAGTGAAGCCGTGACGTTTAGCTATGGCTACACCTTC; CDR3: CASSEAVTFSYGYTF
V: TRBV10-2; size: NA; J: TRBJ2-4; D: NA; DNA: TGCGCCAGCAGTGAGGGCAGGTTGAGGCTAGCCAAAAACATTCAGTACTTC; CDR3: CASSEGRLRLAKNIQYF
V: TRBV28; size: once; J: TRBJ2-3; D: NA; DNA: TGTGCCAGCAGCGAGGTTTCATCTGGCACAGATACGCAGTATTTT; CDR3: CASSEVSSGTDTQYF
V: TRBV28; size: NA; J: TRBJ2-7; D: NA; DNA: TGTGCCAGCAGTTTGTCTGGTAGCGAGCAGTACTTC; CDR3: CASSLSGSEQYF
V: TRBV28; size: NA; J: TRBJ1-6; D: NA; DNA: TGTGCCAGCTACCCCGGAGGCTCCTATAATTCACCCCTCCACTTT; CDR3: CASYPGGSYNSPLHF
V: TRBV20-1; size: NA; J: TRBJ2-3; D: TRBD2; DNA: TGCAGTGCTAGTACTAGCGGGGGCCGAAATACGCAGTATTTT; CDR3: CSASTSGGRNTQYF
V: TRBV7-3; size: NA; J: TRBJ2-6; D: NA; DNA: TGTGCCAGCAGCCCGGGGTCGGGAGGGGCCAACGTCCTGACTTTC; CDR3: CASSPGSGGANVLTF
V: TRBV4-1; size: NA; J: TRBJ1-3; D: NA; DNA: TGCGCCAGCAGCCAATACGGGACATACGGAAACACCATATATTTT; CDR3: CASSQYGTYGNTIYF
V: TRBV2; size: NA; J: TRBJ2-6; D: NA; DNA: TGTGCCAGCAGGGAGACTGGGGCCAACGTCCTGACTTTC; CDR3: CASRETGANVLTF
V: TRBV6-5; size: NA; J: TRBJ2-7; D: NA; DNA: TGTGCCAGCAGTTACTTTCCCTTAGGTCGCGAGCAGTACTTC; CDR3: CASSYFPLGREQYF
V: TRBV7-9; size: NA; J: TRBJ2-1; D: NA; DNA: TGTGCCAGCAGCTTAAGTTTGGCGGTAGAGCAGTTCTTC; CDR3: CASSLSLAVEQFF
V: TRBV5-1; size: NA; J: TRBJ2-3; D: TRBD2; DNA: TGCGCCAGCAGCTTTGGGTACCGGGGAGGGACAGATACGCAGTATTTT; CDR3: CASSFGYRGGTDTQYF
V: TRBV14; size: NA; J: TRBJ1-1; D: NA; DNA: TGTGCCAGCAGCCAAGACCCCCGGGGGTGGAACACTGAAGCTTTCTTT; CDR3: CASSQDPRGWNTEAFF
V: TRBV6-2/TRBV6-3; size: NA; J: TRBJ2-3; D: NA; DNA: TGTGCCAGCAGTCTGACTCCAGGGCTTCCGACAGATACGCAGTATTTT; CDR3: CASSLTPGLPTDTQYF
V: TRBV2; size: few; J: TRBJ1-2; D: NA; DNA: TGTGCCAGCAGTGCCGGAGGCTTGCGACGAGGCTACACCTTC; CDR3: CASSAGGLRRGYTF
V: TRBV7-9; size: once; J: TRBJ1-1; D: TRBD1; DNA: TGTGCCAGCAGCTTATTCCGGACAGGGGGTGTTGAAGCTTTCTTT; CDR3: CASSLFRTGGVEAFF
V: TRBV13; size: NA; J: TRBJ1-2; D: TRBD1; DNA: TGTGCCAGCAGCTCTCGACAGGGGGCGGCCTATGGCTACACCTTC; CDR3: CASSSRQGAAYGYTF
V: TRBV5-4; size: few; J: TRBJ2-1; D: NA; DNA: TGTGCCAGCAGCTCCCCCCGGACGGACTACAATGAGCAGTTCTTC; CDR3: CASSSPRTDYNEQFF
V: TRBV28; size: NA; J: TRBJ1-2; D: TRBD1; DNA: TGTGCCAGCGAGTTACCGGGACAGGGGGCGGGTGGCTACACCTTC; CDR3: CASELPGQGAGGYTF
V: TRBV20-1; size: NA; J: TRBJ2-2; D: TRBD2; DNA: TGCAGTGCTAGTAGCGGGGGGCAGAACACCGGGGAGCTGTTTTTT; CDR3: CSASSGGQNTGELFF
V: TRBV2; size: NA; J: TRBJ1-2; D: NA; DNA: TGTGCCAGCAACATTCGGGGGGGCAGCTATGGCTACACCTTC; CDR3: CASNIRGGSYGYTF
V: TRBV28; size: NA; J: TRBJ2-3; D: TRBD1; DNA: TGTGCCAGCAGTTTACCAGGGGGCGCGACAGATACGCAGTATTTT; CDR3: CASSLPGGATDTQYF
V: TRBV6-5; size: few; J: TRBJ2-3; D: NA; DNA: TGTGCCAGCAGAAGGGAGGCTAGCTCGCAGTATTTT; CDR3: CASRREASSQYF
V: TRBV7-9; size: NA; J: TRBJ1-2; D: TRBD1; DNA: TGTGCCAGCAGCGTGCGGACAGGGGAGGCCTATGGCTACACCTTC; CDR3: CASSVRTGEAYGYTF